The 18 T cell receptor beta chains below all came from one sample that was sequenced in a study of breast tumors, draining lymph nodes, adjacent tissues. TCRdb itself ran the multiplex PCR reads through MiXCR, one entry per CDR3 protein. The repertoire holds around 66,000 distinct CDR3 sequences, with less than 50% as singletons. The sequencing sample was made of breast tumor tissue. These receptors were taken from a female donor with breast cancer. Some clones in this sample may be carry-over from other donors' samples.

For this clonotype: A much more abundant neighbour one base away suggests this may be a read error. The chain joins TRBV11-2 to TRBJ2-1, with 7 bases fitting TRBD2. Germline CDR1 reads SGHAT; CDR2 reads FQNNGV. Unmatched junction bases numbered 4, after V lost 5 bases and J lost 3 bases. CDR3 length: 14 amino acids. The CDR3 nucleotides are TGTGCCAGCAGCCGGGCTAGCGGCTACAATGAGCAGTTCTTC. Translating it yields CASSRASGYNEQFF. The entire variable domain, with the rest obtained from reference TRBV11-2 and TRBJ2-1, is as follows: EAGVAQSPRYKIIEKRQSVAFWCNPISGHATLYWYQQILGQGPKLLIQFQNNGVVDDSQLPKDRFSAERLKGVDSTLKIQPAKLEDSAVYLCASSRASGYNEQFFGPGTRLTVL.

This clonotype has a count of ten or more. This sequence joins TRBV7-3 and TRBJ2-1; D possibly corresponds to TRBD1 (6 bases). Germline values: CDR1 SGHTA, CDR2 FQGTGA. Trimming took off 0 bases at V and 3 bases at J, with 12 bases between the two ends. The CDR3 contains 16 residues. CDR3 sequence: CASSLTGRTVYNEQFF. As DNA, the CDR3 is TGTGCCAGCAGCTTAACGGGTCGGACAGTCTACAATGAGCAGTTCTTC. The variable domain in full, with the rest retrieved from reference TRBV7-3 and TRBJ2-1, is GAGVSQTPSNKVTEKGKYVELRCDPISGHTALYWYRQSLGQGPEFLIYFQGTGAADDSGLPNDRFFAVRPEGSVSTLKIQRTERGDSAVYLCASSLTGRTVYNEQFFGPGTRLTVL.

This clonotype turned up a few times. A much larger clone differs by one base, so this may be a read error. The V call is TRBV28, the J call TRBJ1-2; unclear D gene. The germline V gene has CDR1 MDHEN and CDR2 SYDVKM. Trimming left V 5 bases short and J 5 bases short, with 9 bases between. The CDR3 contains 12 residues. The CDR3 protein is CASSPTQYGYTF. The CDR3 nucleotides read TGTGCCAGCAGTCCAACTCAATATGGCTACACCTTC.

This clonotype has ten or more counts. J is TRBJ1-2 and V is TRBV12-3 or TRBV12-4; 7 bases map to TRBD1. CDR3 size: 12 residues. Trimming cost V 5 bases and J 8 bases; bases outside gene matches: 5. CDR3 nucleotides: TGTGCCAGCAGTCCAGGGGGGCAAGGCTACACCTTC. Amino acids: CASSPGGQGYTF.

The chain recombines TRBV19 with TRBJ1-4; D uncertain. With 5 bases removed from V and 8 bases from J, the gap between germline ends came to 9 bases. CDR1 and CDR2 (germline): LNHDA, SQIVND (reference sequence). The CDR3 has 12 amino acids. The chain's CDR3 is CASSVPREKLFF. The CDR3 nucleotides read TGTGCCAGTAGTGTTCCTCGGGAAAAACTGTTTTTT.

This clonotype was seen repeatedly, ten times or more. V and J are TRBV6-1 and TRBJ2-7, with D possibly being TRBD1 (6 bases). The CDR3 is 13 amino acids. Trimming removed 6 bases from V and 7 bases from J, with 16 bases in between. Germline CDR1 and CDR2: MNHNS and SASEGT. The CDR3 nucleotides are TGTGCCAGCAGGACAGACAGGTGGGGGGAGCAGTACTTC. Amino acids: CASRTDRWGEQYF.

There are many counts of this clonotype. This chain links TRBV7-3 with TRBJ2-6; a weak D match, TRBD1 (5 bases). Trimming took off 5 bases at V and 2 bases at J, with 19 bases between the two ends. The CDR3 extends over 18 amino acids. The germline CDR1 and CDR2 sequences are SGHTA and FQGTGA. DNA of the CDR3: TGTGCCAGCAGCCTCGGACACCGAGACATGGCTGGGGCCAACGTCCTGACTTTC. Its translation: CASSLGHRDMAGANVLTF.

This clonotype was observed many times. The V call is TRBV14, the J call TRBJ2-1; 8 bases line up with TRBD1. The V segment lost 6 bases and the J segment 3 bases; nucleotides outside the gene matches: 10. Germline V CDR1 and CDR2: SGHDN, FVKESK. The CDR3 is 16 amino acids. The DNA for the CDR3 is TGTGCCAGCAGTCCCAGGACAGGGAATAACTACAATGAGCAGTTCTTC. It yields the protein CASSPRTGNNYNEQFF.

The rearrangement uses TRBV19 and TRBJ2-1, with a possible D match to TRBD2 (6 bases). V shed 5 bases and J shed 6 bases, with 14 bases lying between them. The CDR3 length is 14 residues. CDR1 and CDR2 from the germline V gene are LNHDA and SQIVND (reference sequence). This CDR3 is CASSHRDWGNEQFF. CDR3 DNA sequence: TGTGCCAGTAGTCATCGGGACTGGGGCAATGAGCAGTTCTTC.

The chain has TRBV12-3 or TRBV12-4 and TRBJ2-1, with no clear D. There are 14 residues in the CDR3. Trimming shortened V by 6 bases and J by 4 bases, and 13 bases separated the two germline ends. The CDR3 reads CASRSPALYNEQFF. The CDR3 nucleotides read TGTGCCAGCAGATCACCAGCCCTTTACAATGAGCAGTTCTTC.

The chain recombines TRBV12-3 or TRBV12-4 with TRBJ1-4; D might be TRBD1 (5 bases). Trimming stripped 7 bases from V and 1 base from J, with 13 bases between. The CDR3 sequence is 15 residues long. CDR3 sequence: CASTGDFETNEKLFF. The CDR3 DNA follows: TGTGCCAGCACGGGGGATTTTGAAACTAATGAAAAACTGTTTTTT.

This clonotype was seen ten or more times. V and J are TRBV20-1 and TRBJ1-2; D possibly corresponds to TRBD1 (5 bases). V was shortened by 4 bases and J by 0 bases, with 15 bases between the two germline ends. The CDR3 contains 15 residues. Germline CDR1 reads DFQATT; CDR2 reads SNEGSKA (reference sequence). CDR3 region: CSANRQSYPNYGYTF. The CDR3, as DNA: TGCAGTGCTAACAGACAGAGTTACCCTAACTATGGCTACACCTTC.

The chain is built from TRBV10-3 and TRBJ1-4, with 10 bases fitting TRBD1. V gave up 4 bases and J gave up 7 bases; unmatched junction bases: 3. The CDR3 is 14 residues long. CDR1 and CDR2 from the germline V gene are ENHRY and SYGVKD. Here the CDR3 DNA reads TGTGCCATCAGTGCTAGGACAGGGGGTGAAAAACTGTTTTTT. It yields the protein CAISARTGGEKLFF.

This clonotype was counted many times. CDR3 sequence: CASSSLKGQRAYEQYF. The CDR3, as DNA: TGTGCCAGCTCTTCACTAAAGGGACAGCGAGCCTACGAGCAGTACTTC. The genes are TRBV18 and TRBJ2-7, with 7 bases aligning to TRBD1. Unmatched junction bases numbered 13, after V lost 6 bases and J lost 2 bases. The CDR3 contains 16 residues. Germline V gene sequence: CDR1 KGHSH, CDR2 LQKENI.

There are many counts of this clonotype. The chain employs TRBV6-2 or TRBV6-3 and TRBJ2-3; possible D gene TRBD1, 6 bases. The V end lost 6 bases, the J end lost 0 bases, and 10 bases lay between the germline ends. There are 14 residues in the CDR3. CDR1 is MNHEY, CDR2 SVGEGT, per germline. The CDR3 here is CASRTGHSTDTQYF. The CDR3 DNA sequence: TGTGCCAGCAGGACAGGACACAGCACAGATACGCAGTATTTT.

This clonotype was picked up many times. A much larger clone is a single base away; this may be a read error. The CDR3 region has the DNA TGTGCCAGCAGCCCCCTCCGGGGAGCGACCCAGTACTTC. Its translation is CASSPLRGATQYF. V gene TRBV11-2 combines with J gene TRBJ2-5, with D possibly being TRBD2 (5 bases). This CDR3 region has 13 residues. The V gene's germline CDR1 is SGHAT and CDR2 FQNNGV. Trimming took 5 bases from V and 7 from J, leaving 14 bases between them.

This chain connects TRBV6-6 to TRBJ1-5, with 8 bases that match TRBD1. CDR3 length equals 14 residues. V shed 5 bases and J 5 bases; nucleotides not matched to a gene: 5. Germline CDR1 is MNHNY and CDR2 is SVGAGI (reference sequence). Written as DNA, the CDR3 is TGTGCCAGCAGTCACCTGACAGGGGATCAGCCCCAGCATTTT. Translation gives CASSHLTGDQPQHF.

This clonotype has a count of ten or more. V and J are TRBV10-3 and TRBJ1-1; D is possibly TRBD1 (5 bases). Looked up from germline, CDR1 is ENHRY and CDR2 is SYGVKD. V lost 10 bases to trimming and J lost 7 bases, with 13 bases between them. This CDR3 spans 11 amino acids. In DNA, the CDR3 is TGTGCCACGACGGACACGGTTGAAGCTTTCTTT. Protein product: CATTDTVEAFF.